These 2 T cell receptor beta chains originate from one sample sequenced in a study of blood T cell repertoires in COVID-19. Clones were sequenced by immunoSEQ multiplex PCR, and TCRdb holds only the in-frame ones, with some missing. The sample carries 250,000 to 300,000 clones, over 80% recorded once. The sample taken for sequencing was PBMCs or T cells enriched from blood (not recorded which). These receptor sequences come from a human donor in a cohort exposed to, infected with or recovered from COVID-19 (not recorded which). The donor label of this sample is uncertain.

The V call is TRBV2, the J call TRBJ1-1; 7 bases agree with TRBD1. After removal of 8 bases from V and 5 bases from J, the junction contained 11 bases not matched to a gene. Germline lookup yields CDR1 SNHLY and CDR2 FYNNEI. The length of the CDR3 is 14 residues. The chain's CDR3 is CASLPGQGGTEAFF. DNA for the CDR3: TGTGCCAGCCTCCCCGGGCAGGGGGGAACTGAAGCTTTCTTT.

The V call is TRBV9, the J call TRBJ2-7; possibly TRBD1 for D (5 bases). This CDR3 contains 14 residues. V was clipped by 0 bases and J by 5 bases, with 12 bases between them. Looked up from germline, CDR1 is SGDLS and CDR2 is YYNGEE. CDR3 DNA sequence: TGTGCCAGCAGCGTAGAAGGACAATCCCACGAGCAGTACTTC. Translating gives CASSVEGQSHEQYF.